This TCR beta chain came from a study of cytomegalovirus exposure and HLA in healthy donors. The overall study: Findings of an earlier analysis included under 140 million unique TCR beta sequences from some 190 million T cells. From donors who were HLA-typed, an early data release held 80 million to 95 million unique TCRs.

The CDR3 covers 20 residues. Germline V lookup: CDR1 SGDLS, CDR2 YYNGEE. V was shortened by 4 bases and J by 0 bases, with 26 bases between the two germline ends. Use of 60 Vbeta and 13 Jbeta primers characterized the PCR. Here immunoSEQ multiplex PCR was the method, and the copy in TCRdb shows in-frame clones only, minus some. The repertoire holds roughly 160,000 clones, with about four fifths as singletons. What was sequenced was PBMCs. This rearrangement joins TRBV9 to TRBJ2-1; a weak D match, TRBD2 (6 bases). This receptor was obtained from a woman aged 50 to 60 in good health and CMV-seronegative. The CDR3 coding sequence is TGTGCCAGCAGCCCCCTCTTCGGCCCTGGACGGGGGAGCTCCTACAATGAGCAGTTCTTC. Translating it yields CASSPLFGPGRGSSYNEQFF.